This T cell receptor beta chain was found in a study of radiotherapy plus CTLA-4 blockade in lung cancer. Overall study context: Objective responses were recorded in over 15% of patients, with disease control recorded in 25% to 35%.

V trimming: 4 bases; J trimming: 4 bases; junction bases outside the gene matches: 1. This CDR3 has 12 residues. Germline CDR1 and CDR2: SQVTM and ANQGSEA. Using immunoSEQ multiplex PCR, the repertoire was profiled, and TCRdb retains in-frame clones only, with some absent. This sample yields approximately 90,000 clones, of which 83% are seen a single time; roughly 0.85% belongs to the top ten. The sequence derives from a human donor with non-small cell lung cancer who had stable disease on radiotherapy plus ipilimumab. The V call is TRBV29-1, the J call TRBJ2-7; TRBD1 matches 10 bases. Material: peripheral blood, obtained from a patient treated with radiotherapy plus ipilimumab. CDR3 loop: CSVGTGGYEQYF. CDR3 nucleotide sequence: TGCAGCGTTGGGACAGGGGGATACGAGCAGTACTTC.